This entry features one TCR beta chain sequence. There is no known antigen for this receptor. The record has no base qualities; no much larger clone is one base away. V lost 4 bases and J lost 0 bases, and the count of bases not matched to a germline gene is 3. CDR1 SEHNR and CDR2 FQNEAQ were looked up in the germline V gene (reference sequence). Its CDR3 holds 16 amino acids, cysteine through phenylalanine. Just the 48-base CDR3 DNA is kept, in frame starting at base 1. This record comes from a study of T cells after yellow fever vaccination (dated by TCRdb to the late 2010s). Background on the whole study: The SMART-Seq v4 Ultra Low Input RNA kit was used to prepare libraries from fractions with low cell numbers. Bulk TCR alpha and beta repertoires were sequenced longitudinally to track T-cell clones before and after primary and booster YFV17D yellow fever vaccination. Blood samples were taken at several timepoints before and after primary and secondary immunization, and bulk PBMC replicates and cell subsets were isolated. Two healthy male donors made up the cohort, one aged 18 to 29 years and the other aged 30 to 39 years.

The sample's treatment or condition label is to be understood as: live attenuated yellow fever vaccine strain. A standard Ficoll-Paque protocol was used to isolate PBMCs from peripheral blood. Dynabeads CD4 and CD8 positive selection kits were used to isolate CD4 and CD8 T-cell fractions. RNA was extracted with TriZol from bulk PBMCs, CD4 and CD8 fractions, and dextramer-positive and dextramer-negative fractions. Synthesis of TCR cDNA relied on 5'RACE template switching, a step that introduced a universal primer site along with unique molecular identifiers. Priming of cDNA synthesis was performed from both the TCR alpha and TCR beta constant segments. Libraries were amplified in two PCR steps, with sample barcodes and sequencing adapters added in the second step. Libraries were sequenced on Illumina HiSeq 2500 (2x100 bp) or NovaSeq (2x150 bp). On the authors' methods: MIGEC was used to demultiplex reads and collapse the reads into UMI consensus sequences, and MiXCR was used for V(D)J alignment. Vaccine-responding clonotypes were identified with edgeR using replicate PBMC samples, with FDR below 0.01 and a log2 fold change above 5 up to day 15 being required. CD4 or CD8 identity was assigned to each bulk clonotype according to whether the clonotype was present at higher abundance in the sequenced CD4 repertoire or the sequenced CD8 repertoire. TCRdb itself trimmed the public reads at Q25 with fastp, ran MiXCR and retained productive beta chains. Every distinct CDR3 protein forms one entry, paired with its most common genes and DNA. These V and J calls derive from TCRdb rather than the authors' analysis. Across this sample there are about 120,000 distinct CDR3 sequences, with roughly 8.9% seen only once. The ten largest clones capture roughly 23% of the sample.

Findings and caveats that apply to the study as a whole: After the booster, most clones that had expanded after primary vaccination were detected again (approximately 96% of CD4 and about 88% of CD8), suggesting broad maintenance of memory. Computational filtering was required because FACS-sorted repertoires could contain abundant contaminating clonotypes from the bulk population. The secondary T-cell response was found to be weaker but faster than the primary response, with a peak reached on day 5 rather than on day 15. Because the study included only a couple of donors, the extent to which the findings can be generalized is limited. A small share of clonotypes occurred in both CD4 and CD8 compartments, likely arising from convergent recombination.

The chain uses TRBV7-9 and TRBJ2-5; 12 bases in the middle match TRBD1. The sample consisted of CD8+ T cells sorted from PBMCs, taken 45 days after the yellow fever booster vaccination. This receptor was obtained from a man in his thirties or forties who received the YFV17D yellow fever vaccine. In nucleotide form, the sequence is TGTGCCAGCAGCTCGGGACAGGGGGCGTACCAAGAGACCCAGTACTTC. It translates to CASSSGQGAYQETQYF.